This T cell receptor beta chain comes out of a study of shared clonotypes between healthy human individuals. Notes on the study in general: Despite large depth, sorted-subset datasets appeared incompletely sequenced. Non-shared clonotypes had lower generation probabilities than those shared by all four donors.

A remark on this clone: Its antigen remains unidentified.

Germline values: CDR1 SEHNR, CDR2 FQNEAQ (reference sequence). V trimming: 5 bases; J trimming: 9 bases; junction bases outside the gene matches: 10. The CDR3 is 15 residues long. Clones were sequenced by immunoSEQ multiplex PCR, and TCRdb holds only the in-frame ones, with some missing. The top ten hold 1.2% of the sample, which has about 1.5 million clones, roughly 97% seen once. CD4+ cells underwent separation, giving CD45RA+ naive and CD45RA-negative memory subsets. The sequencing sample was made of naive CD4+ T cells sorted from blood. Noted subset: CD45RA+ positively selected. The clonotype comes from a man younger than 45 in good health. This chain uses TRBV7-9 with TRBJ2-1, with 10 bases matching TRBD2. CDR3 region: CASSLQREGRTEQFF. CDR3 DNA sequence: TGTGCCAGCAGCCTCCAGCGGGAGGGCCGGACTGAGCAGTTCTTC.